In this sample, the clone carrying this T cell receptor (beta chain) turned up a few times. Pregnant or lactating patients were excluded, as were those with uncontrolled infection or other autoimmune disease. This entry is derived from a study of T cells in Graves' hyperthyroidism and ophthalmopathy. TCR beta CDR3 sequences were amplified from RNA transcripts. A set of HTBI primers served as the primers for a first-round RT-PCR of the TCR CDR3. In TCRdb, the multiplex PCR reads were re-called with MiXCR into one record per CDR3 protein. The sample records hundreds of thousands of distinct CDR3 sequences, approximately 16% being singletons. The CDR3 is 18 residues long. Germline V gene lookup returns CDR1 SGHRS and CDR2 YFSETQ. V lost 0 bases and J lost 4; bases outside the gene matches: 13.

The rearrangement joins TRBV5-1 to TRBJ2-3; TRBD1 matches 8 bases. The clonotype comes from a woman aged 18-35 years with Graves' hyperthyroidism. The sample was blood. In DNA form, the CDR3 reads TGCGCCAGCAGCTTGGAGGAGCGTGGACAGGGTTGGCCAGATACGCAGTATTTT. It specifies CASSLEERGQGWPDTQYF.